This note documents a single T cell receptor beta chain sequence. These data are taken from a study of blood T cell repertoires in COVID-19. On the study more broadly: Material from acute and convalescent COVID-19 was sourced from the United States, Italy and Spain. T cells, B-cell-depleted T cells, or PBMCs supplied cDNA or gDNA.

The CDR3 runs to 14 residues. Trimming removed 5 bases at V and 0 bases at J, with 9 bases between. Per germline, CDR1 KGHSH and CDR2 LQKENI. In the source study's methods: It was from reference gene primer amplification that nucleated cell counts were estimated. TCRdb keeps only in-frame clones here, not all; method: immunoSEQ multiplex PCR. V and J calls and clone size are as listed in that table; D and trimming were resolved from the DNA. The repertoire holds tens of thousands of clones, with about 90% as singletons. The sequencing sample was made of peripheral blood. This TCR derives from a human donor with active COVID-19. The donor label of this sample is uncertain. The chain links TRBV18 to TRBJ2-3; D gene unclear. The CDR3 nucleotides are TGTGCCAGCTCAGGCTCTTCGAGCACAGATACGCAGTATTTT. The encoded protein is CASSGSSSTDTQYF.